These T cell receptor beta chains were read from a single sample in a study of regulatory T cells in long-lasting Graves disease. Via MiXCR, TCRdb re-called the multiplex PCR reads, giving one row per CDR3 protein. Of hundreds of thousands of distinct CDR3 sequences detected, around a fifth appear once; the ten largest clones hold roughly 13%. Source: peripheral blood mononuclear cells (PBMCs), taken when the disease was refractory, from a patient treated with antithyroid drugs. The receptors were sampled from a female donor with Graves disease. Both conserved end residues are part of each CDR3. A D gene is named only where the DNA matches it firmly. Size is stated for part of the rows, as once, few or many counts, or as a class when the clone is expanded.

size: few; D: TRBD2; J: TRBJ2-4; V: TRBV7-9; DNA: TGTGCCAGCAGCTTAGGTTGGAAGGGAGGGTTCGCCAAAAACATTCAGTACTTC; CDR3: CASSLGWKGGFAKNIQYF
size: few; D: NA; J: TRBJ1-4; V: TRBV19; DNA: TGTGCCAGTGGCGTGGGGCCCTCTAATGAAAAACTGTTTTTT; CDR3: CASGVGPSNEKLFF
size: few; D: NA; J: TRBJ1-4; V: TRBV5-6; DNA: TGTGCCAGCAGCCGACCCTACCCTACTGCTAATGAAAAACTGTTTTTT; CDR3: CASSRPYPTANEKLFF
size: many; D: NA; J: TRBJ2-5; V: TRBV2; DNA: TGTGCCACCACCGGAGGGGGAGAGACCCAGTACTTC; CDR3: CATTGGGETQYF
size: NA; D: TRBD2; J: TRBJ2-5; V: TRBV20-1; DNA: TGCAGTGCTATCGTTAGCGGGAGTGAGTCGGAGACCCAGTACTTC; CDR3: CSAIVSGSESETQYF
size: many; D: NA; J: TRBJ1-2; V: TRBV11-2; DNA: TGTGCCAGCAGCCAGATGGACAGAGCCTATGGCTACACCTTC; CDR3: CASSQMDRAYGYTF
size: many; D: TRBD1; J: TRBJ1-2; V: TRBV7-6; DNA: TGTGCCAGCAGCTCACAGGGGCGTGGCGGCTACACCTTC; CDR3: CASSSQGRGGYTF
size: many; D: TRBD2; J: TRBJ2-7; V: TRBV2; DNA: TGTGCCAGCAGCGCGGGACTAGCAGATTACGAGCAGTACTTC; CDR3: CASSAGLADYEQYF
size: many; D: NA; J: TRBJ2-4; V: TRBV11-2; DNA: TGTGCCAGCAGCCTTACTACTACTCAGATAGCCAAAAACATTCAGTACTTC; CDR3: CASSLTTTQIAKNIQYF
size: NA; D: NA; J: TRBJ2-4; V: TRBV3-1; DNA: TGTGCCAGCAGCCCATTCGATACGAGAAAAAAGGCCAAAAACATTCAGTACTTC; CDR3: CASSPFDTRKKAKNIQYF
size: NA; D: NA; J: TRBJ1-1; V: TRBV3-1; DNA: TGTGCCAGCAGCCAAGATGGGCAGGGTGTTGGTTTCTTT; CDR3: CASSQDGQGVGFF
size: NA; D: TRBD1; J: TRBJ1-4; V: TRBV25-1; DNA: TGTGCCAGCAGTCGAACAGGGGGGAATGAAAAACTGTTTTTT; CDR3: CASSRTGGNEKLFF
size: NA; D: TRBD2; J: TRBJ2-1; V: TRBV28; DNA: TGTGCCAGCAGCACCCGACTAGCAGGGGAGCAGTTCTTC; CDR3: CASSTRLAGEQFF
size: many; D: NA; J: TRBJ2-2; V: TRBV25-1; DNA: TGTGCCAGCAGCCTTTTGGCCGTAAACACCGGGGAGCTGTTTTTT; CDR3: CASSLLAVNTGELFF
size: many; D: NA; J: TRBJ2-7; V: TRBV28; DNA: TGTGCCAGCACCAAAAGTCCAGGGGCCTCCTACGAGCAGTACTTC; CDR3: CASTKSPGASYEQYF
size: NA; D: NA; J: TRBJ2-7; V: TRBV25-1; DNA: TGTGCCAGCAGTGAATTTCGGGGGAGAAACGAGCAGTACTTC; CDR3: CASSEFRGRNEQYF
size: many; D: NA; J: TRBJ1-5; V: TRBV7-9; DNA: TGTGCCAGCAGCCCCGATAGTCAGCCCCAGCATTTT; CDR3: CASSPDSQPQHF
size: many; D: TRBD1; J: TRBJ1-1; V: TRBV28; DNA: TGTGCCAGCAGCAACAGGGGGCCCTCCGAAGCTTTCTTT; CDR3: CASSNRGPSEAFF
size: NA; D: NA; J: TRBJ2-4; V: TRBV6-1; DNA: TGTGCCAGCAACATCCAGCAGGGCGCCAAAAACATTCAGTACTTC; CDR3: CASNIQQGAKNIQYF
size: few; D: NA; J: TRBJ2-2; V: TRBV5-1; DNA: TGCGCCAGCAGCCTGGGAATGGGGCTACTCGACACCGGGGAGCTGTTTTTT; CDR3: CASSLGMGLLDTGELFF
size: NA; D: TRBD2; J: TRBJ2-1; V: TRBV11-3; DNA: TGTGCCAGCAGCTTATGGGCGGGAGATGAGCAGTTCTTC; CDR3: CASSLWAGDEQFF
size: many; D: NA; J: TRBJ1-6; V: TRBV11-3; DNA: TGTGCCAGCAGCCGCTCGAGCGAGAATTCACCCCTCCACTTT; CDR3: CASSRSSENSPLHF
size: many; D: NA; J: TRBJ1-1; V: TRBV7-3; DNA: TGTGCCAGCAGCAGAGGAGGCCCAGACAGGGAAGCTTTCTTT; CDR3: CASSRGGPDREAFF
size: many; D: TRBD2; J: TRBJ2-4; V: TRBV7-2; DNA: TGTGCCAGCAGCAGAGGGACTAGCAATGACATTCAGTACTTC; CDR3: CASSRGTSNDIQYF
size: few; D: NA; J: TRBJ2-3; V: TRBV11-3; DNA: TGTGCCAGCAGCTTAGATCTTCAAACGGCCGCTGAGACGCAGTATTTT; CDR3: CASSLDLQTAAETQYF
size: once; D: NA; J: TRBJ1-1; V: TRBV11-2; DNA: TGTGCCAGCAGCCGGGACACAGTAGGAACTGAAGCTTTCTTT; CDR3: CASSRDTVGTEAFF
size: few; D: NA; J: TRBJ1-6; V: TRBV20-1; DNA: TGCAGTGCTAGAGTGGGGGCTGGTAATTCACCCCTCCACTTT; CDR3: CSARVGAGNSPLHF
size: few; D: NA; J: TRBJ2-7; V: TRBV7-9; DNA: TGTGCCAGCAGCCCCGGCCAACACGAGCAGTACTTC; CDR3: CASSPGQHEQYF